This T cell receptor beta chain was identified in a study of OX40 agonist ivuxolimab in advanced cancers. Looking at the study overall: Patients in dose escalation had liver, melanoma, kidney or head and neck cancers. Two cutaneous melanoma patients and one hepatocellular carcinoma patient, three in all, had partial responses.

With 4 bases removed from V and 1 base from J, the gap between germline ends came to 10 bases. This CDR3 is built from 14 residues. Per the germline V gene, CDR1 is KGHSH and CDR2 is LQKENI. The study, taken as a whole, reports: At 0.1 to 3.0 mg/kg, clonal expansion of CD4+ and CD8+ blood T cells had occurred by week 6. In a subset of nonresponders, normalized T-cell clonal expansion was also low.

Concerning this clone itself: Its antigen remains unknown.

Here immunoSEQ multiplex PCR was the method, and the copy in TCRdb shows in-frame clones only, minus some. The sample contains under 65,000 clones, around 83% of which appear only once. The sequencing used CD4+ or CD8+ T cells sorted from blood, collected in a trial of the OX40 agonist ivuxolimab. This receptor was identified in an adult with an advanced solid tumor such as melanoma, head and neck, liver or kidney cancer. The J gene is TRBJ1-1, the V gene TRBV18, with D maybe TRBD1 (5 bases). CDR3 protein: CASSLRRGNTEAFF. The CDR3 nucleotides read TGTGCCAGCTCACTACGTAGGGGGAACACTGAAGCTTTCTTT.